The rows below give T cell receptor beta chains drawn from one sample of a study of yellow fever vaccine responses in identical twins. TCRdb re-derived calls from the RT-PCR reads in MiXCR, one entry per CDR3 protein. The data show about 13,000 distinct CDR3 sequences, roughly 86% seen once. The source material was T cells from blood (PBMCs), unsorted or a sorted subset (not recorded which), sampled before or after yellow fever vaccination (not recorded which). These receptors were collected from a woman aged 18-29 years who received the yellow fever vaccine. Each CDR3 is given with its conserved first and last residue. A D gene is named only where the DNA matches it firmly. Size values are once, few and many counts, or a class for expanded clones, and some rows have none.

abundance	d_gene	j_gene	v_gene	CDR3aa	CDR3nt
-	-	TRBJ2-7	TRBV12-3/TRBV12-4	CASSLARRESYYEQYF	TGTGCCAGCAGTTTAGCGCGCAGGGAATCATACTACGAGCAGTACTTC
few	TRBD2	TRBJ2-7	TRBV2	CASKRLAGGLYEQYF	TGTGCCAGCAAAAGACTAGCGGGAGGGCTCTACGAGCAGTACTTC
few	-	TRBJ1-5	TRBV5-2	CASKSRARVLYSNQPQHF	TGTGCCAGCAAGAGCCGGGCCCGAGTCCTATATAGCAATCAGCCCCAGCATTTT
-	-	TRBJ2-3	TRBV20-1	CSARGSESTDTQYF	TGCAGTGCTAGAGGTTCGGAGAGCACAGATACGCAGTATTTT
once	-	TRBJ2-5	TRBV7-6	CASSFPAGYEETQYF	TGTGCCAGCAGCTTTCCAGCTGGGTACGAAGAGACCCAGTACTTC
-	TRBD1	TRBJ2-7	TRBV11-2	CASTPQTGPYEQYF	TGTGCCAGCACCCCTCAGACAGGGCCCTACGAGCAGTACTTC
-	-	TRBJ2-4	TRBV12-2	CASRLVGRMDIQYF	TGTGCAAGTCGCTTAGTCGGCAGGATGGACATTCAGTACTTC
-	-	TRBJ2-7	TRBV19	CASSIALQPSYEQYF	TGTGCCAGTAGTATCGCCCTACAGCCTTCCTACGAGCAGTACTTC
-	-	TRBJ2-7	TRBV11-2	CASSLRAGDSYEQYF	TGTGCCAGCAGCTTAAGGGCAGGGGATTCCTACGAGCAGTACTTC
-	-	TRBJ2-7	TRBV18	CASSPRADSYEQYF	TGTGCCAGCTCTCCTAGAGCGGACAGCTACGAGCAGTACTTC
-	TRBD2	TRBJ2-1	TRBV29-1	CSVDTGLAGEFNEQFF	TGCAGCGTTGATACAGGGCTAGCGGGAGAGTTCAATGAGCAGTTCTTC
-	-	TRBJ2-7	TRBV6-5	CASSYTSPNNEQYF	TGTGCCAGCAGTTACACTAGCCCCAACAACGAGCAGTACTTC
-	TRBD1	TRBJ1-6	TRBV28	CASSETGTVTPLHF	TGTGCCAGCAGTGAAACCGGGACAGTTACACCCCTCCACTTT
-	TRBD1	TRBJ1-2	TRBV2	CASSEWDRDDGYTF	TGTGCCAGCAGTGAATGGGACAGGGATGATGGCTACACCTTC
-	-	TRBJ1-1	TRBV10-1	CASSDGRTNTEAFF	TGCGCCAGCAGCGACGGACGGACGAACACTGAAGCTTTCTTT
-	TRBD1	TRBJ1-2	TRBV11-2	CASSSYTGGAEDGYTF	TGTGCCAGCAGCTCCTATACAGGGGGCGCCGAGGATGGCTACACCTTC
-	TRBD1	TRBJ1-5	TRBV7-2	CASSPRTGHQPQHF	TGTGCCAGCAGCCCAAGGACAGGGCATCAGCCCCAGCATTTT
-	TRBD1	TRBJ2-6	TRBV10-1	CASSEGTGSSGANVLTF	TGCGCCAGCAGTGAAGGGACAGGATCCTCTGGGGCCAACGTCCTGACTTTC
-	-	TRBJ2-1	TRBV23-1	CASSQTDIYNEQFF	TGCGCCAGCAGTCAGACGGACATCTACAATGAGCAGTTCTTC
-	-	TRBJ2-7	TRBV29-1	CSAGPGGTYEQYF	TGCAGCGCCGGTCCTGGCGGAACCTACGAGCAGTACTTC
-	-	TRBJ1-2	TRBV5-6	CASSLRRGVPANYGYTF	TGTGCCAGCAGCTTGAGGAGGGGAGTTCCCGCTAACTATGGCTACACCTTC
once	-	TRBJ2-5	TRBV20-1	CSARDQGGPETQYF	TGCAGTGCTAGAGATCAAGGGGGGCCGGAGACCCAGTACTTC
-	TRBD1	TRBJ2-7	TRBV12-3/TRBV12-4	CASSLRDSYEQYF	TGTGCCAGCAGTCTGAGGGACAGCTACGAGCAGTACTTC
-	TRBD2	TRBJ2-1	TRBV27	CASSLLGGGFNEQFF	TGTGCCAGCAGTTTACTCGGGGGGGGCTTCAATGAGCAGTTCTTC
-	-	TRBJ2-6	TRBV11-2	CASRTVSSGANVLTF	TGTGCCAGCAGGACAGTGAGCTCTGGGGCCAACGTCCTGACTTTC
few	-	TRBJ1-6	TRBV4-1	CASSQGPGLQSPLHF	TGCGCCAGCAGCCAAGGTCCGGGATTACAGTCACCCCTCCACTTT
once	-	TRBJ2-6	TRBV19	CASSSPQGSGANVLTF	TGTGCCAGTAGTAGCCCCCAGGGCTCTGGGGCCAACGTCCTGACTTTC
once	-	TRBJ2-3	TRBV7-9	CASSLEGDF	TGTGCCAGCAGCTTAGAGGGCGATTTT
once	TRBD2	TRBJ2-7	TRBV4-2	CASSQELAGNHEQYF	TGTGCCAGCAGCCAAGAATTAGCGGGTAACCACGAGCAGTACTTC
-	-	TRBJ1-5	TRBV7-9	CASSLGSQPQHF	TGTGCCAGCAGCTTAGGGTCTCAGCCCCAGCATTTT
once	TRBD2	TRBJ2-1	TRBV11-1	CASSLGESTSGKYNEQFF	TGTGCCAGCAGCTTAGGGGAATCTACTAGCGGGAAGTACAATGAGCAGTTCTTC
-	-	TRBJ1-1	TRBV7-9	CASSLGRGEAFF	TGTGCCAGCAGCTTAGGAAGGGGTGAAGCTTTCTTT
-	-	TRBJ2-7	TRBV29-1	CSVKVQKGGYEQYF	TGCAGCGTTAAAGTCCAAAAGGGTGGCTACGAGCAGTACTTC
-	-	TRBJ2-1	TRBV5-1	CASSLELLHNEQFF	TGCGCCAGCAGCTTGGAGCTCCTGCACAATGAGCAGTTCTTC
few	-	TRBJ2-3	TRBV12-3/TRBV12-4	CASSTRAGDTQYF	TGTGCCAGCAGTACCAGGGCCGGGGATACGCAGTATTTT
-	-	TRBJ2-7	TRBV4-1	CASSQEYRVGDEQYF	TGCGCCAGCAGCCAAGAGTACAGGGTGGGGGACGAGCAGTACTTC
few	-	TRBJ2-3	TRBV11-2	CASSLDRSTDTQYF	TGTGCCAGCAGCTTAGACCGAAGCACAGATACGCAGTATTTT
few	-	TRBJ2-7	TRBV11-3	CASSLVGGDYEQYF	TGTGCCAGCAGCTTAGTCGGCGGAGACTACGAGCAGTACTTC
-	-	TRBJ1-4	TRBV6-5	CASSSPGLAEKLFF	TGTGCCAGCAGTTCCCCTGGTTTAGCTGAAAAACTGTTTTTT
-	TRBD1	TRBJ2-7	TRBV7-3	CASSLTFRQGPPYEQYF	TGTGCCAGCAGCCTAACCTTCAGACAGGGGCCCCCCTACGAGCAGTACTTC
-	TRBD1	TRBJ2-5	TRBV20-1	CSAGTGMETQYF	TGCAGTGCCGGGACAGGGATGGAGACCCAGTACTTC
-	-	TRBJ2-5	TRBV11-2	CASSWRRETQYF	TGTGCCAGCAGCTGGCGGAGGGAGACCCAGTACTTC
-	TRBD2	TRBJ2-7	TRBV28	CASSESAGGRHEQYF	TGTGCCAGCAGTGAGTCGGCGGGAGGCCGGCACGAGCAGTACTTC
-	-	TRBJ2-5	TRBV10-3	CAINPGTNQETQYF	TGTGCCATCAACCCCGGGACAAACCAAGAGACCCAGTACTTC
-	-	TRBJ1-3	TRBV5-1	CASSWSPDSGNTIYF	TGCGCCAGCAGCTGGAGCCCAGACTCTGGAAACACCATATATTTT
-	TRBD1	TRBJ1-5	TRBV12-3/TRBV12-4	CASSLQGARSNQPQHF	TGTGCCAGCAGTCTACAGGGGGCCCGAAGCAATCAGCCCCAGCATTTT
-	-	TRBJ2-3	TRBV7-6	CASSLALTDTQYF	TGTGCCAGCAGCTTAGCGTTGACAGATACGCAGTATTTT
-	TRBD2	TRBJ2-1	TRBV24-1	CATGTSGNNEQFF	TGTGCCACCGGGACTAGCGGGAACAATGAGCAGTTCTTC
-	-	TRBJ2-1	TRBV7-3	CASSYSASPGEQFF	TGTGCCAGCAGCTACTCCGCATCCCCGGGCGAGCAGTTCTTC
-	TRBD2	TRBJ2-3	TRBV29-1	CSVVRTSGTQYF	TGCAGCGTTGTTCGGACTAGCGGTACGCAGTATTTT
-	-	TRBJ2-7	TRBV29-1	CSGGTTYEQYF	TGCAGCGGTGGGACAACCTACGAGCAGTACTTC
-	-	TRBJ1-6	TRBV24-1	CATSDGTRSNSPLHF	TGTGCCACCAGTGATGGGACACGATCTAATTCACCCCTCCACTTT
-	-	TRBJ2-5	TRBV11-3	CASSSGVWQETQYF	TGTGCCAGCAGCTCAGGAGTGTGGCAAGAGACCCAGTACTTC
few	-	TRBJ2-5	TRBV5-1	CASNLANGQQETQYF	TGCGCCAGCAACTTGGCCAACGGACAGCAAGAGACCCAGTACTTC
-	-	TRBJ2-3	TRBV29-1	CSVEPYTDTQYF	TGCAGCGTTGAACCTTACACAGATACGCAGTATTTT
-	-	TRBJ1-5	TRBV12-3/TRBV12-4	CASSLWTSRVPQHF	TGTGCCAGCAGTTTATGGACCTCTAGGGTGCCCCAGCATTTT
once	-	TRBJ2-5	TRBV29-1	CSAVGASKETQYF	TGCAGCGCCGTAGGGGCTTCAAAAGAGACCCAGTACTTC
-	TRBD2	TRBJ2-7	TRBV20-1	CSAPGLGAYEQYF	TGCAGTGCACCGGGACTAGGAGCCTACGAGCAGTACTTC
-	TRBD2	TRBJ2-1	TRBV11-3	CASSLVGTSYNEQFF	TGTGCCAGCAGCTTAGTAGGGACTAGCTACAATGAGCAGTTCTTC